Included here is one TCR beta chain sequence, with context. These data originate in a study of cytomegalovirus exposure and HLA in healthy donors. For the study at large: Previous work identified roughly 110 million unique TCR beta sequences from 150 million to 200 million T cells. Drawn from HLA-typed donors, roughly 87 million unique TCRs were held in an early data release.

60 Vbeta and 13 Jbeta primers were used in PCR. Assay: immunoSEQ multiplex PCR; the TCRdb copy retains only in-frame clones and omits some. Among approximately 97,000 clones listed, 81% were seen once. V lost 1 base, J lost 3 bases, and 9 bases lay in between. The CDR3 runs 14 residues. Germline V lookup: CDR1 SEHNR, CDR2 FQNEAQ (reference sequence). This chain links TRBV7-9 with TRBJ1-1; possibly TRBD1 for D (5 bases). The receptor was isolated from a man aged 35 to 55 in good health and CMV-seropositive. The sequenced sample was PBMCs. CDR3 sequence: CASSLEGLDTEAFF. DNA for the CDR3: TGTGCCAGCAGCTTAGAGGGGTTGGACACTGAAGCTTTCTTT.